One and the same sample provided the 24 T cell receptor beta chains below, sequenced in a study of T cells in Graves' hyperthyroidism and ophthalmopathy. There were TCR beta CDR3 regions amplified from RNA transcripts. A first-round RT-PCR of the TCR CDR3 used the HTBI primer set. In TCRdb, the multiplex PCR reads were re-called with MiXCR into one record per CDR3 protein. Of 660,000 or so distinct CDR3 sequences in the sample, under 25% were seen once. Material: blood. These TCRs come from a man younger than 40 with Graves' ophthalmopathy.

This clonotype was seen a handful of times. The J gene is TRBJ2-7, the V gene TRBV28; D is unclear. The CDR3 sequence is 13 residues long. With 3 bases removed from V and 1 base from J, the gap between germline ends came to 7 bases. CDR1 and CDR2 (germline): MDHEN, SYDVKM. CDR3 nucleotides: TGTGCCAGCAGTTTTGCGAATTCCTACGAGCAGTACTTC. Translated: CASSFANSYEQYF.

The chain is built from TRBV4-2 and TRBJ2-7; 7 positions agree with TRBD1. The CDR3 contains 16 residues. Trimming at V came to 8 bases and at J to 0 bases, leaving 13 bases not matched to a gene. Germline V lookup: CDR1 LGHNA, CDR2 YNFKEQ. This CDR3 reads CASGPTRGPDSYEQYF. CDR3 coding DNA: TGTGCCAGCGGGCCGACAAGGGGGCCGGACTCCTACGAGCAGTACTTC.

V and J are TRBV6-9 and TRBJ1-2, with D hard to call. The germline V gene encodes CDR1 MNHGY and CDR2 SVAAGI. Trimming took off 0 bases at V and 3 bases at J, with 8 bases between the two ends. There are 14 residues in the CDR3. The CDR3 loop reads CASSYSWQDYGYTF. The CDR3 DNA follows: TGTGCCAGCAGTTATTCGTGGCAGGACTATGGCTACACCTTC.

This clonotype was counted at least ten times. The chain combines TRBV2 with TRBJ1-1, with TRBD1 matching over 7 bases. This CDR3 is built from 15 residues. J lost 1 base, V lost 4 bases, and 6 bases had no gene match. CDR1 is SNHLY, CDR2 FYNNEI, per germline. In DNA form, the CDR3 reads TGTGCCAGCAGTGTTCGACAGGGCGGGAACACTGAAGCTTTCTTT. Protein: CASSVRQGGNTEAFF. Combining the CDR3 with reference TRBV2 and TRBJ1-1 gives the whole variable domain EPEVTQTPSHQVTQMGQEVILRCVPISNHLYFYWYRQILGQKVEFLVSFYNNEISEKSEIFDDQFSVERPDGSNFTLKIRSTKLEDSAMYFCASSVRQGGNTEAFFGQGTRLTVV.

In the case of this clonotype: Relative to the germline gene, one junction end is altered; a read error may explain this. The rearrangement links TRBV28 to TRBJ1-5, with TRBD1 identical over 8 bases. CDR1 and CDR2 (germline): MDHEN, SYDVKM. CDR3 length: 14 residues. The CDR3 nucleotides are TGTGACAGCAACTTGGACAGGGTAGGCCAGCCCCAGCATTTT. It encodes CDSNLDRVGQPQHF.

CDR3 sequence: CSAVPTGTLSYEQYF. The CDR3 nucleotides are TGCAGTGCTGTTCCAACCGGGACACTCTCCTACGAGCAGTACTTC. The chain combines TRBV20-1 with TRBJ2-7; D is possibly TRBD1 (6 bases). V shed 5 bases and J shed 0 bases, with 17 bases lying between them. The CDR3 consists of 15 residues. Germline V gives CDR1 DFQATT, CDR2 SNEGSKA (reference sequence).

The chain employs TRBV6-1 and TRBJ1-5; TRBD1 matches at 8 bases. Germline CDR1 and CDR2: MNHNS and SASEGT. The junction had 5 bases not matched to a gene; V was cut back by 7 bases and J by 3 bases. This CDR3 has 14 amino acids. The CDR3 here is CASIYRGNNQPQHF. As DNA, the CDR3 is TGTGCCAGCATTTACAGGGGGAACAATCAGCCCCAGCATTTT.

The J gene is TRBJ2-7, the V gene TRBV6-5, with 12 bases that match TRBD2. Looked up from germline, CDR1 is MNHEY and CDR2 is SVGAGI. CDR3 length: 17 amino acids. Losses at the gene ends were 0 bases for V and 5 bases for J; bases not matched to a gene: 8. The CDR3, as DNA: TGTGCCAGCAGTTACTCGACTAGCGGGAGTGCAAGCAACGAGCAGTACTTC. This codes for CASSYSTSGSASNEQYF.

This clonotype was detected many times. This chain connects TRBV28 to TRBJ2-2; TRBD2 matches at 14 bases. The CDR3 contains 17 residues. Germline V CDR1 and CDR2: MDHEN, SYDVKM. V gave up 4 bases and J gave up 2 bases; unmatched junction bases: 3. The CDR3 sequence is CASSSGTSGRNTGELFF. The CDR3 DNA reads TGTGCCAGCAGTTCCGGGACTAGCGGGAGAAACACCGGGGAGCTGTTTTTT.

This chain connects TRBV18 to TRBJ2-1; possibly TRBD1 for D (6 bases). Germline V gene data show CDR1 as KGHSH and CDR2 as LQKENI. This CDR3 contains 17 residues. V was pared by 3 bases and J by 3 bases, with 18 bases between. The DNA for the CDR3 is TGTGCCAGCTCACCCCAGGGGAGAGGGTCTTACTACAATGAGCAGTTCTTC. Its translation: CASSPQGRGSYYNEQFF.

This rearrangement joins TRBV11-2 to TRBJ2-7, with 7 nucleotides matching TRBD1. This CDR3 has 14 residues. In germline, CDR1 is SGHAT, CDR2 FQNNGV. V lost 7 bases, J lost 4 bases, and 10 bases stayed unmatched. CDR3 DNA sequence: TGTGCCAGCAAGGCAGGGGGTTTTTCTTACGAGCAGTACTTC. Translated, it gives CASKAGGFSYEQYF.

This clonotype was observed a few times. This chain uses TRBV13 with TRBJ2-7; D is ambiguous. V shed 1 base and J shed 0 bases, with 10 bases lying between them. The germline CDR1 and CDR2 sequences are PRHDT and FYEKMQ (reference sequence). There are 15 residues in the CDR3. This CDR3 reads CASSLAGVSSYEQYF. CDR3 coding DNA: TGTGCCAGCAGCTTAGCGGGTGTCAGCTCCTACGAGCAGTACTTC.

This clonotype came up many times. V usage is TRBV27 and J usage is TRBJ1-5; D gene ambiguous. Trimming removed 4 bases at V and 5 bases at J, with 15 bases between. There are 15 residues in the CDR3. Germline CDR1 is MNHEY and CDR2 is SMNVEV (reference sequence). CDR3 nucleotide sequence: TGTGCCAGCAGTTCCATGATGGCTTCCCATCAGCCCCAGCATTTT. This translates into CASSSMMASHQPQHF.

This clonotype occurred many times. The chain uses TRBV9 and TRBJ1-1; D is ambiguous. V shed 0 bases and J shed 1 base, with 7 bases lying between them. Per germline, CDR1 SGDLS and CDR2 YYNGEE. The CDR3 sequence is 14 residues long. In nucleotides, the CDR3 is TGTGCCAGCAGCGTAGGGCGGGCGAACACTGAAGCTTTCTTT. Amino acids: CASSVGRANTEAFF. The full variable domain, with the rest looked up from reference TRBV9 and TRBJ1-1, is DSGVTQTPKHLITATGQRVTLRCSPRSGDLSVYWYQQSLDQGLQFLIQYYNGEERAKGNILERFSAQQFPDLHSELNLSSLELGDSALYFCASSVGRANTEAFFGQGTRLTVV.

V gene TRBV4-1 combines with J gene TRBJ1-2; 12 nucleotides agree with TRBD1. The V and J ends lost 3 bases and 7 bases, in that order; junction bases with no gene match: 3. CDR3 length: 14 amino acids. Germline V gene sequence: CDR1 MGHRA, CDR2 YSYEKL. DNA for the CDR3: TGCGCCAGCAGCCAGGGACAGGGGGCGGCTGGCTACACCTTC. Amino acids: CASSQGQGAAGYTF.

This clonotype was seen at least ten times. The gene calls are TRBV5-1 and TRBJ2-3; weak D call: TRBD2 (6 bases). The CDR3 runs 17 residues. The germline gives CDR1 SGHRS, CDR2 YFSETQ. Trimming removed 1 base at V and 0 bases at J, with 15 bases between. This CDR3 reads CASSLSGSGTSTDTQYF. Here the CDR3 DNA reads TGCGCCAGCAGCTTGTCGGGGAGTGGGACTAGCACAGATACGCAGTATTTT.

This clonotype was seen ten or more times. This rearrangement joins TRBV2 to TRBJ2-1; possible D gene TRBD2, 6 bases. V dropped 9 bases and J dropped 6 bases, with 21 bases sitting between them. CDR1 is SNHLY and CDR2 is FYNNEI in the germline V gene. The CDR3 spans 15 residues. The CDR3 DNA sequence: TGTGCCAGTACGTTGATGCGGGGTAGTTCCAATGAGCAGTTCTTC. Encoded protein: CASTLMRGSSNEQFF.

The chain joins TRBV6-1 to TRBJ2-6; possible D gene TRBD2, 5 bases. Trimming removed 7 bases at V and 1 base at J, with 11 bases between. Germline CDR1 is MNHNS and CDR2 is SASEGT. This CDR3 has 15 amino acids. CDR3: CASTSGGSGANVLTF. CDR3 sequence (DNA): TGTGCCAGCACCTCCGGCGGGTCTGGGGCCAACGTCCTGACTTTC.

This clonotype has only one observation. This CDR3 is CASSEGAGGPNEQFF. In DNA form, the CDR3 reads TGTGCCAGCAGTGAGGGAGCGGGAGGTCCCAATGAGCAGTTCTTC. The chain carries TRBV25-1 and TRBJ2-1; 9 bases line up with TRBD2. V trimming: 3 bases; J trimming: 6 bases; junction bases outside the gene matches: 6. Per germline, CDR1 MGHDK and CDR2 SYGVNS. This CDR3 spans 15 amino acids.

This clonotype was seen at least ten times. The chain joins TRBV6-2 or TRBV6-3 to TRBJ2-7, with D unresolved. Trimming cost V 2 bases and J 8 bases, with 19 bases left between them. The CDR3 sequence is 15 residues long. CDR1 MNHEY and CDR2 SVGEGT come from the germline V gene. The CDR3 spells CASSYGGRSTVKQYF. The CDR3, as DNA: TGTGCCAGCAGTTACGGCGGACGTTCCACTGTGAAGCAGTACTTC.

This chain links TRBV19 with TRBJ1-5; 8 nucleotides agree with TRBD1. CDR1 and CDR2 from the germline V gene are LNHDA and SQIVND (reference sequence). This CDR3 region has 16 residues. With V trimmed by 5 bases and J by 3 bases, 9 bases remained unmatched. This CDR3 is CASSPRQGAVNQPQHF. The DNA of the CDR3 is TGTGCCAGTAGTCCACGCCAGGGGGCGGTCAATCAGCCCCAGCATTTT.

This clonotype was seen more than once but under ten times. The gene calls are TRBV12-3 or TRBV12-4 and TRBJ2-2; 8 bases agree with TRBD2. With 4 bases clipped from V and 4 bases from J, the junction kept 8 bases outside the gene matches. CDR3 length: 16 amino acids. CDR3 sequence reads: CASSSARGGLTGELFF. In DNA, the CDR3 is TGTGCCAGCAGTTCCGCCCGGGGGGGGCTCACCGGGGAGCTGTTTTTT.

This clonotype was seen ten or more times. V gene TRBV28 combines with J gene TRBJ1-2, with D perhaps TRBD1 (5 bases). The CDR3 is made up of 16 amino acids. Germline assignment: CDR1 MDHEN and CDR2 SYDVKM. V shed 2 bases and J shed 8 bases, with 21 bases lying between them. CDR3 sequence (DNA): TGTGCCAGCAGTTTAAGGGCAGACAGACACTTATGGGGCTACACCTTC. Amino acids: CASSLRADRHLWGYTF.

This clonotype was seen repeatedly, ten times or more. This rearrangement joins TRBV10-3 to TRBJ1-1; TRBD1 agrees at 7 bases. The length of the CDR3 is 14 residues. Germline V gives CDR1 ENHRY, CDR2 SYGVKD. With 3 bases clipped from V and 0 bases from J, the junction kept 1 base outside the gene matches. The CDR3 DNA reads TGTGCCATCAGTGACAGGGGGGTGAACACTGAAGCTTTCTTT. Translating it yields CAISDRGVNTEAFF.